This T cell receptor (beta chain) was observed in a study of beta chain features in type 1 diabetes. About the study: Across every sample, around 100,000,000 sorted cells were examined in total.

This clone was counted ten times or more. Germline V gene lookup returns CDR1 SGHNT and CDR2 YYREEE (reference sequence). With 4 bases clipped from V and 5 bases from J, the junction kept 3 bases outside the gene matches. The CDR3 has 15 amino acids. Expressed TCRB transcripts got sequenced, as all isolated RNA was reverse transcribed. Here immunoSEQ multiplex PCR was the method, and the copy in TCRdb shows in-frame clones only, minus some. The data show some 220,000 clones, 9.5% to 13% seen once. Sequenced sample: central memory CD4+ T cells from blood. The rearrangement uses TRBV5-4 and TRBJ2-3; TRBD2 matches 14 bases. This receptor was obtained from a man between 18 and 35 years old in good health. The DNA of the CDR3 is TGTGCCAGCAGCCGGACTAGCGGGAGGATAGATACGCAGTATTTT. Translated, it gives CASSRTSGRIDTQYF.